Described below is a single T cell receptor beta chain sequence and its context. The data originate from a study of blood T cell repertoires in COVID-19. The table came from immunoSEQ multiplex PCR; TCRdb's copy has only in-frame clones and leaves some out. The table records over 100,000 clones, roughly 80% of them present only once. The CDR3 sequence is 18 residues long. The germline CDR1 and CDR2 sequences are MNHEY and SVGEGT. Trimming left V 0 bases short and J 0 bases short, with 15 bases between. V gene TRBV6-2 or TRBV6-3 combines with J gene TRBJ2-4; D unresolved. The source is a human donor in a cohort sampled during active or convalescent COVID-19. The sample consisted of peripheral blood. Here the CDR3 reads CASSYSRAWAIAKNIQYF. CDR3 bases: TGTGCCAGCAGTTACTCGAGAGCTTGGGCAATAGCCAAAAACATTCAGTACTTC.